Following are 29 T cell receptor beta chains from one sample sequenced in a study of blood T cells in healthy people across ages. A second PCR of 7 to 11 cycles used a sample-barcoded 5' primer and a J-beta primer mix. TCRdb re-called the 5' RACE reads with MiXCR, one entry per CDR3 protein. The top ten clones hold roughly 23% of a sample with approximately 1,700,000 distinct CDR3 sequences, 39% of them seen once. The sequenced sample was blood. These receptors were collected from a human donor in good health.

The genes are TRBV28 and TRBJ1-5; no clear D. Germline assignment: CDR1 MDHEN and CDR2 SYDVKM. Trimming cost V 1 base and J 0 bases, with 13 bases left between them. This CDR3 region has 17 residues. CDR3 protein: CASSLSPQTISNQPQHF. The CDR3 DNA reads TGTGCCAGCAGTTTATCCCCCCAGACCATTAGCAATCAGCCCCAGCATTTT.

This clonotype has a handful of counts. The genes are TRBV7-9 and TRBJ2-1; TRBD2 is a possible D gene (5 bases). V gave up 0 bases and J gave up 4 bases, with 13 bases separating them. Germline CDR1 is SEHNR and CDR2 is FQNEAQ (reference sequence). This CDR3 spans 16 amino acids. The CDR3 DNA is TGTGCCAGCAGCTTAGCGCTAGCAGACCTATACAATGAGCAGTTCTTC. This sequence encodes CASSLALADLYNEQFF.

CDR3 DNA: TGCAGTGCTAGAGATCGGCCAGGGGGCTCACCCCTCCACTTT. As protein: CSARDRPGGSPLHF. The genes are TRBV20-1 and TRBJ1-6, with 8 bases that match TRBD1. There are 14 residues in the CDR3. CDR1 is DFQATT, CDR2 SNEGSKA, per germline (reference sequence). V lost 0 bases, J lost 10 bases, and 5 bases stayed unmatched.

This clonotype was counted a few times. This sequence joins TRBV7-3 and TRBJ1-6; D call uncertain. CDR1 is SGHTA, CDR2 FQGTGA, per germline. V was pared by 2 bases and J by 11 bases, with 10 bases between. There are 13 residues in the CDR3. CDR3 amino acids: CASSLFPATPLHF. CDR3 nucleotides: TGTGCCAGCAGCTTATTTCCCGCGACACCCCTCCACTTT.

This clonotype was seen a handful of times. The genes are TRBV18 and TRBJ1-2; 9 bases fit TRBD1. Trimming removed 4 bases from V and 6 bases from J; junction bases left unmatched: 9. The CDR3 loop spans 15 amino acids. The V gene's germline CDR1 is KGHSH and CDR2 LQKENI. CDR3 sequence: CASSQTGTGRDGYTF. The CDR3 nucleotides are TGTGCCAGCTCACAAACCGGGACAGGGAGAGATGGCTACACCTTC.

V and J are TRBV15 and TRBJ2-3; TRBD1 matches 10 bases. The CDR3 contains 20 residues. V was clipped by 1 base and J by 5 bases; unmatched bases: 18. The germline CDR1 and CDR2 sequences are LNHNV and YYDKDF (reference sequence). This CDR3 is CATSRVGTGDFIVLGDTQYF. In nucleotides, the CDR3 is TGTGCCACCAGCAGAGTCGGGACAGGGGACTTTATTGTCTTGGGAGATACGCAGTATTTT.

Comments on this clonotype: Compared with germline, one end of the junction differs, possibly owing to a read error. The chain is built from TRBV28 and TRBJ2-5, with D perhaps matching TRBD1 or TRBD2 (5 bases each). The CDR3 runs to 9 residues. CDR1 is MDHEN, CDR2 SYDVKM, per germline. The CDR3 is CASSRGTNF. CDR3 DNA sequence: TGTGCCAGCAGCAGAGGGACGAACTTC.

The chain combines TRBV5-1 with TRBJ1-5; D unclear. CDR1 SGHRS and CDR2 YFSETQ come from the germline V gene. The CDR3 runs to 17 residues. Trimming took off 6 bases at V and 0 bases at J, with 19 bases between the two ends. The CDR3: CASIEGSPKNSNQPQHF. The CDR3 DNA is TGCGCCAGCATCGAGGGTTCACCAAAAAATAGCAATCAGCCCCAGCATTTT.

This clonotype was counted ten times or more. V gene TRBV12-3 or TRBV12-4 combines with J gene TRBJ2-7; the D gene could be TRBD1 or TRBD2 (5 bases each). The CDR3 has 14 amino acids. V was trimmed by 6 bases and J by 3 bases, leaving 15 bases between them. The CDR3 sequence: CASRLDRDRYEQYF. CDR3 DNA: TGTGCCAGCAGACTCGACCGGGACCGCTACGAGCAGTACTTC.

This clonotype was detected only a few times. The chain is built from TRBV6-4 and TRBJ2-1; D is undetermined. V lost 2 bases to trimming and J lost 5 bases, with 10 bases between them. Germline V lookup: CDR1 MRHNA, CDR2 SNTAGT. The CDR3 is 14 residues long. CDR3 coding DNA: TGTGCCAGCAGTGACCTTCACACCAACAATGAGCAGTTCTTC. Amino acid sequence: CASSDLHTNNEQFF.

The V call is TRBV2, the J call TRBJ1-4, with TRBD1 matching over 7 bases. This CDR3 has 14 residues. Germline CDR1 is SNHLY and CDR2 is FYNNEI. J was trimmed by 4 bases and V by 5 bases; bases with no gene match: 4. Here the CDR3 DNA reads TGTGCCAGCAGTTGGGGGACAGTTAATGAAAAACTGTTTTTT. It codes for CASSWGTVNEKLFF.

This chain joins TRBV9 and TRBJ1-1, with D unresolved. The CDR3 has 15 residues. Between the trimmed V and J ends, which lost 4 bases and 4 bases, there was a span of 17 bases. Germline V CDR1 and CDR2: SGDLS, YYNGEE. The chain's CDR3 is CASSTEMRMSTEAFF. As DNA, the CDR3 is TGTGCCAGCAGCACCGAGATGCGGATGAGCACTGAAGCTTTCTTT.

The J gene is TRBJ2-7, the V gene TRBV5-5, with 9 bases matching TRBD1. Germline V gene lookup returns CDR1 SGHKS and CDR2 YYEKEE (reference sequence). CDR3 size: 13 residues. The ends lost 7 bases at V and 4 bases at J; junction bases unmatched: 6. The CDR3 bases are TGTGCCAGCTTCGAGGGGACAGGGTACGAGCAGTACTTC. Its protein product is CASFEGTGYEQYF.

This clonotype has just a few counts. This chain uses TRBV7-2 with TRBJ2-1; 7 bases fit TRBD2. V lost 5 bases to trimming and J lost 9 bases; unmatched junction nucleotides: 10. CDR3 size: 14 residues. Germline values: CDR1 SGHTA, CDR2 FQGNSA. The CDR3 reads CASSPGLVGTEQFF. CDR3 nucleotide sequence: TGTGCCAGCAGCCCAGGACTAGTAGGCACTGAGCAGTTCTTC.

This clonotype was seen a few times. The gene calls are TRBV28 and TRBJ1-2; D is ambiguous. Deletions cut 6 bases from V and 2 bases from J, with 13 bases between. There are 14 residues in the CDR3. Germline lookup yields CDR1 MDHEN and CDR2 SYDVKM. The CDR3 nucleotides are TGTGCCAGCAGCACCTCTGAAAGGAACTATGGCTACACCTTC. Translated: CASSTSERNYGYTF.

This clonotype appeared once. V is TRBV24-1 and J is TRBJ1-5; D not certain. This CDR3 has 16 amino acids. V was pared by 1 base and J by 9 bases, with 18 bases between. Germline-derived CDR1 and CDR2 are KGHDR and SFDVKD. Here the CDR3 reads CATSDFRPGQSRPQHF. In DNA, the CDR3 is TGTGCCACCAGTGATTTCCGACCGGGCCAATCACGGCCCCAGCATTTT.

This sequence joins TRBV6-5 and TRBJ2-5; 8 bases are shared with TRBD1. In germline, CDR1 is MNHEY, CDR2 SVGAGI. The CDR3 loop spans 16 amino acids. The V segment lost 5 bases and the J segment 1 base; nucleotides outside the gene matches: 9. The CDR3 is CASSRQGNMAQETQYF. The CDR3 DNA reads as TGTGCCAGCAGTAGACAGGGGAATATGGCCCAAGAGACCCAGTACTTC.

V gene TRBV7-3 combines with J gene TRBJ2-6; 7 bases map to TRBD1. CDR1 and CDR2 (germline): SGHTA, FQGTGA. The CDR3 loop spans 17 amino acids. V lost 4 bases, J lost 2 bases, and 8 bases stayed unmatched. In DNA, the CDR3 is TGTGCCAGCAGCTCCCAGGGGGTTTGGGCTGGGGCCAACGTCCTGACTTTC. Translation: CASSSQGVWAGANVLTF.

The chain has TRBV29-1 and TRBJ2-1; 9 nucleotides agree with TRBD1. The CDR3 is made up of 14 amino acids. Germline V lookup: CDR1 SQVTM, CDR2 ANQGSEA. The V gene end was trimmed by 7 bases and the J gene end by 8 bases; junction bases not matched to a gene: 12. CDR3 residues: CSAEIQGAVDEQFF. CDR3 DNA: TGCAGCGCCGAGATACAGGGGGCCGTGGATGAGCAGTTCTTC.

Concerning this clonotype: One end of the junction does not line up with germline, which may come from a read error. The chain joins TRBV12-5 to TRBJ1-2, with no clear D. Germline-derived CDR1 and CDR2 are LGHNT and FRNRAP. CDR3 length equals 12 residues. This chain's CDR3 is CANGLGSYGYTF. The CDR3 DNA sequence: TGTGCTAATGGTTTGGGCAGCTATGGCTACACCTTC.

V is TRBV9 and J is TRBJ2-5; 8 bases match TRBD2. Germline CDR1 SGDLS, CDR2 YYNGEE. The ends lost 3 bases at V and 3 bases at J; junction bases unmatched: 10. This CDR3 is built from 16 residues. Here the CDR3 DNA reads TGTGCCAGCAGCGCAGTGGGTATGCGGGGGGAAGAGACCCAGTACTTC. Protein sequence: CASSAVGMRGEETQYF.

The table lists this clonotype with a few counts. The J gene is TRBJ2-1, the V gene TRBV6-1, with TRBD2 identical over 14 bases. This CDR3 contains 17 residues. Germline trimming cut 6 bases from V and 8 bases from J; bases unmatched to any gene: 12. The V gene's germline CDR1 is MNHNS and CDR2 SASEGT. CDR3 sequence: CASSTRTSGGPGYEQFF. Written as DNA, the CDR3 is TGTGCCAGCAGCACGAGGACTAGCGGGGGGCCGGGGTATGAGCAGTTCTTC.

The CDR3 nucleotides read TGTGCCAGCAGTTACACCGCCGGGCGGGACACTGAAGCTTTCTTT. This codes for CASSYTAGRDTEAFF. V is TRBV6-5 and J is TRBJ1-1; no clear D gene. V lost 2 bases to trimming and J lost 3 bases, with 13 bases between them. The V gene's germline CDR1 is MNHEY and CDR2 SVGAGI. CDR3 length: 15 residues.

The CDR3 sequence: CASSLGGVGLGGTQYF. The CDR3 DNA reads as TGTGCCAGCAGCTTGGGGGGCGTCGGTCTAGGCGGTACGCAGTATTTT. The chain recombines TRBV7-2 with TRBJ2-3, with D perhaps being TRBD1 or TRBD2 (6 bases each). V shed 3 bases and J shed 8 bases, with 21 bases lying between them. Per the germline V gene, CDR1 is SGHTA and CDR2 is FQGNSA. The length of the CDR3 is 16 residues.

A word on this clonotype: This sequence may be a read error, since a much larger clone differs from it by one base. V is TRBV6-2 or TRBV6-3 and J is TRBJ2-1, with D unclear. The DNA matches TRBJ2-7 better at its end, which makes the J call doubtful. This CDR3 comprises 12 residues. Germline CDR1 MNHEY, CDR2 SVGEGT. CDR3 loop: CASSYFENEQYF. The CDR3 DNA reads as TGTGCCAGCAGTTACTTCGAAAACGAGCAGTACTTC.

The V and J genes are TRBV5-8 and TRBJ2-5; the D gene is possibly TRBD1 (6 bases). V lost 5 bases, J lost 5 bases, and 13 bases lay in between. The CDR3 spans 13 residues. From germline, CDR1 is SGHTS and CDR2 YDEGEE. The CDR3 nucleotides are TGTGCCAGCAGGCTCAGGGGATTGGAGACCCAGTACTTC. Protein: CASRLRGLETQYF.

Comments on this clonotype: Its ends do not fully match the called genes, so a read error is possible. V usage is TRBV7-2 and J usage is TRBJ1-1; no clear D. CDR1 and CDR2 from the germline V gene are SGHTA and FQGNSA. The CDR3 is 14 residues long. In DNA form, the CDR3 reads TGTGCCACCAGCTTAGAACGGGGAAACACTGAAGCTTTCTTT. Its translation: CATSLERGNTEAFF.

V gene TRBV10-2 combines with J gene TRBJ1-1, with D possibly TRBD1 on 5 matching bases. Trimming took off 2 bases at V and 3 bases at J, with 10 bases between the two ends. The CDR3 is 14 amino acids. Germline V gene lookup returns CDR1 WSHSY and CDR2 SAAADI. The CDR3 bases are TGCGCCAGCAGTGAGGAGGGGACGGACACTGAAGCTTTCTTT. This codes for CASSEEGTDTEAFF.

V gene TRBV11-2 combines with J gene TRBJ2-1, with 13 positions matching TRBD2. This CDR3 has 15 residues. Germline V gives CDR1 SGHAT, CDR2 FQNNGV. The trim removed 8 bases at V and 5 bases at J, leaving 6 bases unmatched. The DNA for the CDR3 is TGTGCCAGCGACACCGGGACTAGCGGGAACAATGAGCAGTTCTTC. It encodes CASDTGTSGNNEQFF.